Below, one T cell receptor beta chain is given with its context. The target antigen is unknown. V lost 5 bases and J lost 6, with 14 bases in between. Germline values: CDR1 MNHNY, CDR2 SVGAGI (reference sequence). The CDR3 extends over 14 amino acids. The data belong to a study of blood T cells in healthy people across ages. Study findings and constraints: Comparison with aged donors showed that long-lived donors had more naive CD4+ cells and higher diversity. Not knowing donor CMV status may have confounded expanded clonotype changes.

It was with a sample-barcoded 5' primer and a J-beta primer mix that a second PCR of about 6 to 12 cycles was run. The template-switch adaptor was a 5' adaptor with 12 random nucleotides. It tagged each cDNA molecule. TCRdb analysed the 5' RACE reads with MiXCR anew, one entry per CDR3 protein. The table includes some 1.1 million distinct CDR3 sequences, around two fifths detected once. Total RNA, at least 6 micrograms per sample, came from PBMCs. Sequenced: blood. This clonotype originated in a man aged 18-30 years in good health. The chain carries TRBV6-6 and TRBJ2-1; D gene ambiguous. CDR3 DNA sequence: TGTGCCAGCAGTCCGCCTGGAAAATCCAATGAGCAGTTCTTC. This encodes CASSPPGKSNEQFF.